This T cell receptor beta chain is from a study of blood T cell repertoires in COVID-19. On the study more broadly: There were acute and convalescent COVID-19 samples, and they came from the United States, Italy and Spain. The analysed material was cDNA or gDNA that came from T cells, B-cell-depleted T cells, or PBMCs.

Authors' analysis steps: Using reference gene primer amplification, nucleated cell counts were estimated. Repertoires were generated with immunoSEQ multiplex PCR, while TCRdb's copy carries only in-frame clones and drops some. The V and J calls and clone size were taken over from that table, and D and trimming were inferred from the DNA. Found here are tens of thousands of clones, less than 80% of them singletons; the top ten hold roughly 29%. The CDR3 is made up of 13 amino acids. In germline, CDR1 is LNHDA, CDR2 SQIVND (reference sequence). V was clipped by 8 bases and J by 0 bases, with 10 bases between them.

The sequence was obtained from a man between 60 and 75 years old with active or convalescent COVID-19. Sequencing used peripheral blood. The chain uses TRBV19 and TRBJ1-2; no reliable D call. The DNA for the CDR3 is TGTGCCAGTCACCCGGGTCCTAACTATGGCTACACCTTC. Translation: CASHPGPNYGYTF. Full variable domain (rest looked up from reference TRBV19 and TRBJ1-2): DGGITQSPKYLFRKEGQNVTLSCEQNLNHDAMYWYRQDPGQGLRLIYYSQIVNDFQKGDIAEGYSVSREKKESFPLTVTSAQKNPTAFYLCASHPGPNYGYTFGSGTRLTVV.